This passage covers 21 T cell receptor beta chains from one sample sequenced in a study of shared clonotypes between healthy human individuals. The method was immunoSEQ multiplex PCR; TCRdb's version includes in-frame clones alone and lacks a portion of them. Among about 2.4 million clones listed, approximately 94% were seen once. Sequenced material: naive CD4+ T cells sorted from blood. Subset here: CD45RA+ positively selected. These receptors originate from a man younger than 35 in good health.

This clone was found a few times. V usage is TRBV19 and J usage is TRBJ1-2; the D gene is possibly TRBD1 (5 bases). The CDR3 loop spans 15 amino acids. Germline assignment: CDR1 LNHDA and CDR2 SQIVND (reference sequence). The germline V and J ends were trimmed by 0 bases and 4 bases, with 12 bases remaining between them. In DNA, the CDR3 is TGTGCCAGTAGTATAGATCCCAGGGAAGTCTATGGCTACACCTTC. Protein product: CASSIDPREVYGYTF.

This chain connects TRBV7-8 to TRBJ1-2; D possibly corresponds to TRBD1 (5 bases). Germline assignment: CDR1 SGHVS and CDR2 FQNEAQ. V was trimmed by 5 bases and J by 2 bases, leaving 9 bases between them. This CDR3 comprises 13 residues. CDR3 residues: CASSPQENYGYTF. The CDR3 DNA sequence: TGTGCCAGCAGCCCACAGGAGAACTATGGCTACACCTTC.

This sequence joins TRBV19 and TRBJ2-6; 12 positions agree with TRBD2. The germline CDR1 and CDR2 sequences are LNHDA and SQIVND (reference sequence). V was clipped by 2 bases and J by 0 bases; unmatched bases: 11. The CDR3 runs 21 residues. In DNA, the CDR3 is TGTGCCAGTAGTATATTACCTCCCGGACTAGCGGGGAGCTCTGGGGCCAACGTCCTGACTTTC. Residues: CASSILPPGLAGSSGANVLTF. Filled out from reference TRBV19 and TRBJ2-6, the complete variable domain reads DGGITQSPKYLFRKEGQNVTLSCEQNLNHDAMYWYRQDPGQGLRLIYYSQIVNDFQKGDIAEGYSVSREKKESFPLTVTSAQKNPTAFYLCASSILPPGLAGSSGANVLTFGAGSRLTVL.

The V call is TRBV10-1, the J call TRBJ1-1; D gene uncertain. V lost 4 bases and J 0 bases, leaving 12 bases between the germline ends. The germline gives CDR1 WNHNN, CDR2 SYGVQD (reference sequence). This CDR3 comprises 15 residues. CDR3 nucleotide sequence: TGCGCCAGCAGTGCCGACCTGACGGTGAACACTGAAGCTTTCTTT. It specifies CASSADLTVNTEAFF.

The chain combines TRBV6-5 with TRBJ2-7; tentatively, D is TRBD1 or TRBD2 (5 bases each). This CDR3 comprises 14 residues. V was trimmed by 4 bases and J by 3 bases, leaving 13 bases between them. Per the germline V gene, CDR1 is MNHEY and CDR2 is SVGAGI. The CDR3 spells CASSFREGFYEQYF. CDR3 nucleotides: TGTGCCAGCAGTTTCCGTGAGGGGTTCTACGAGCAGTACTTC.

The chain links TRBV5-1 to TRBJ2-3, with D perhaps assigned TRBD1 or TRBD2 (5 bases each). The V gene lost 4 bases and the J gene lost 0 bases, with 15 bases spanning the gap. The CDR3 extends over 16 amino acids. Germline V gives CDR1 SGHRS, CDR2 YFSETQ. This CDR3 is CASSRQGTTSTDTQYF. CDR3 DNA: TGCGCCAGCAGCCGACAAGGGACGACTAGCACAGATACGCAGTATTTT.

The chain couples TRBV30 to TRBJ2-4, with 7 positions matching TRBD1. V was clipped by 3 bases and J by 6 bases; unmatched bases: 5. The CDR3 is made up of 13 amino acids. CDR1 GTSNPN and CDR2 SVGIG come from the germline V gene (reference sequence). The CDR3 here is CAWSGTAGNIQYF. As DNA, the CDR3 is TGTGCCTGGAGCGGGACAGCAGGAAACATTCAGTACTTC. Complete variable domain (other parts from reference TRBV30 and TRBJ2-4): SQTIHQWPATLVQPVGSPLSLECTVEGTSNPNLYWYRQAAGRGLQLLFYSVGIGQISSEVPQNLSASRPQDRQFILSSKKLLLSDSGFYLCAWSGTAGNIQYFGAGTRLSVL.

V usage is TRBV10-3 and J usage is TRBJ2-7, with D perhaps assigned TRBD1 or TRBD2 (5 bases each). V was trimmed by 0 bases and J by 7 bases, leaving 10 bases between them. The CDR3 is 13 residues long. Germline CDR1 is ENHRY and CDR2 is SYGVKD. The CDR3: CAISESGEREQYF. CDR3 DNA: TGTGCCATCAGTGAGTCGGGGGAAAGGGAGCAGTACTTC.

This clone was picked up a small number of times. The chain recombines TRBV18 with TRBJ1-1; 10 bases agree with TRBD1. The germline CDR1 and CDR2 sequences are KGHSH and LQKENI. The V gene end was trimmed by 5 bases and the J gene end by 10 bases; junction bases not matched to a gene: 4. The CDR3 runs to 12 residues. CDR3 loop: CASSRGQGVAFF. The CDR3 nucleotides read TGTGCCAGCTCAAGAGGACAGGGGGTAGCTTTCTTT.

This clone occurred a few times. The CDR3 DNA is TGTGCCAGCAGAGGAGGAACAGACCGCAATCAGCCCCAGCATTTT. Its protein product is CASRGGTDRNQPQHF. The chain employs TRBV2 and TRBJ1-5, with D unresolved. Trimming removed 6 bases from V and 2 bases from J, with 14 bases in between. Germline CDR1 reads SNHLY; CDR2 reads FYNNEI. The CDR3 has 15 amino acids.

The chain combines TRBV5-1 with TRBJ2-2, with D possibly TRBD2 on 5 matching bases. CDR3 length equals 15 residues. The V end lost 1 base, the J end lost 6 bases, and 13 bases lay between the germline ends. Germline CDR1 is SGHRS and CDR2 is YFSETQ. The CDR3 DNA follows: TGCGCCAGCAGCTTGACCCCGGACTTGGCCGGGGAGCTGTTTTTT. This sequence encodes CASSLTPDLAGELFF.

The V and J genes are TRBV5-1 and TRBJ1-1; D is unclear. The germline V gene encodes CDR1 SGHRS and CDR2 YFSETQ. CDR3 length equals 14 residues. The germline V and J ends were trimmed by 5 bases and 0 bases, with 11 bases remaining between them. The CDR3 here is CASSPDGLNTEAFF. Written as DNA, the CDR3 is TGCGCCAGCAGTCCGGACGGGCTGAACACTGAAGCTTTCTTT.

A remark on this clone: The sample has other DNA sequences that encode this CDR3 too. The gene calls are TRBV6-6 and TRBJ1-4, with D hard to call. Trimming pared 8 bases from V and 6 bases from J, leaving 10 bases between. This CDR3 comprises 12 residues. The V gene's germline CDR1 is MNHNY and CDR2 SVGAGI (reference sequence). In DNA form, the CDR3 reads TGTGCCAGCCGGACCGGCGATGAAAAACTGTTTTTT. This encodes CASRTGDEKLFF.

The chain recombines TRBV5-4 with TRBJ2-2, with TRBD2 matching over 15 bases. The CDR3 runs to 16 residues. With 3 bases clipped from V and 7 bases from J, the junction kept 4 bases outside the gene matches. In germline, CDR1 is SGHNT, CDR2 YYREEE (reference sequence). The CDR3, as DNA: TGTGCCAGCAGCTGGGGGACTAGCGGGAGGAGCGGGGAGCTGTTTTTT. It codes for CASSWGTSGRSGELFF.

This sequence joins TRBV6-5 and TRBJ2-7; D ambiguous. Germline V lookup: CDR1 MNHEY, CDR2 SVGAGI. CDR3 size: 15 residues. Trimming took off 2 bases at V and 2 bases at J, with 13 bases between the two ends. The CDR3 is CASSYKGTVPYEQYF. Written as DNA, the CDR3 is TGTGCCAGCAGTTACAAGGGAACGGTTCCCTACGAGCAGTACTTC.

The CDR3 here is CASSFGGPENGYTF. CDR3 sequence (DNA): TGCGCCAGCAGCTTTGGGGGCCCCGAAAATGGCTACACCTTC. J is TRBJ1-2 and V is TRBV5-1; tentative D call: TRBD1 (6 bases). This CDR3 comprises 14 residues. Germline-derived CDR1 and CDR2 are SGHRS and YFSETQ. Trimming removed 2 bases from V and 6 bases from J, with 14 bases in between.

The chain couples TRBV19 to TRBJ1-5, with D unresolved. Germline loops: CDR1 LNHDA, CDR2 SQIVND (reference sequence). V gave up 0 bases and J gave up 0 bases, with 12 bases separating them. This CDR3 is built from 17 residues. CDR3 loop: CASSIDLSPYSNQPQHF. The CDR3 nucleotides read TGTGCCAGTAGTATAGATCTATCACCTTATAGCAATCAGCCCCAGCATTTT.

The chain links TRBV9 to TRBJ2-1; 11 positions agree with TRBD2. CDR1 SGDLS and CDR2 YYNGEE come from the germline V gene. Trimming took 0 bases from V and 13 from J; bases not matched to a gene: 6. The CDR3 has 14 amino acids. In DNA form, the CDR3 reads TGTGCCAGCAGCGTAGAGGTAGCGGGGGGGCCCCAGTTCTTC. Protein sequence: CASSVEVAGGPQFF.

CDR3 sequence (DNA): TGTGCCAGCAGTAATGATTGGGACAGGGCAAACTATGGCTACACCTTC. Translated: CASSNDWDRANYGYTF. V usage is TRBV27 and J usage is TRBJ1-2; TRBD1 aligns across 9 bases. Per the germline V gene, CDR1 is MNHEY and CDR2 is SMNVEV (reference sequence). The CDR3 is made up of 16 amino acids. Losses at the gene ends were 5 bases for V and 2 bases for J; bases not matched to a gene: 9.

This chain connects TRBV19 to TRBJ2-2; the D gene is possibly TRBD2 (5 bases). Germline CDR1 reads LNHDA; CDR2 reads SQIVND (reference sequence). The CDR3 is 15 amino acids. V was pared by 3 bases and J by 3 bases, with 11 bases between. The CDR3 sequence is CASSIVGVDTGELFF. The CDR3 DNA follows: TGTGCCAGTAGTATTGTCGGGGTAGACACCGGGGAGCTGTTTTTT.

This chain joins TRBV18 and TRBJ1-5; TRBD1 might be the D (5 bases). The V gene's germline CDR1 is KGHSH and CDR2 LQKENI. V was pared by 4 bases and J by 5 bases, with 9 bases between. This CDR3 region has 13 residues. CDR3 amino acids: CASSQDIYQPQHF. The CDR3 DNA reads TGTGCCAGCTCACAGGACATCTATCAGCCCCAGCATTTT.